This T cell receptor (beta chain) was sequenced for a study of T-cell reconstitution after alpha-beta-depleted transplantation in children. During its preparation, the TCRbeta library received unique molecular identifiers. Each CDR3 protein gets one entry after TCRdb re-called the PCR reads with MiXCR. The sample lists about 220,000 distinct CDR3 sequences; approximately 17% were seen once. Trimming cost V 1 base and J 3 bases, with 9 bases left between them. The V gene's germline CDR1 is MGHRA and CDR2 YSYEKL. This CDR3 comprises 14 residues. The sequenced sample was PBMCs, mostly from graft donor cells, obtained 360 days after TCRalphabeta/CD19-depleted stem cell transplant. The origin of this receptor is a male patient aged 2-10 years who had a stem cell transplant for acute lymphoblastic leukemia, so the T cells may come from the graft donor. The V and J genes are TRBV4-1 and TRBJ1-2, with D perhaps matching TRBD1 (6 bases). This CDR3 reads CASSQAGVDYGYTF. The DNA of the CDR3 is TGCGCCAGCAGCCAAGCAGGGGTGGACTATGGCTACACCTTC.